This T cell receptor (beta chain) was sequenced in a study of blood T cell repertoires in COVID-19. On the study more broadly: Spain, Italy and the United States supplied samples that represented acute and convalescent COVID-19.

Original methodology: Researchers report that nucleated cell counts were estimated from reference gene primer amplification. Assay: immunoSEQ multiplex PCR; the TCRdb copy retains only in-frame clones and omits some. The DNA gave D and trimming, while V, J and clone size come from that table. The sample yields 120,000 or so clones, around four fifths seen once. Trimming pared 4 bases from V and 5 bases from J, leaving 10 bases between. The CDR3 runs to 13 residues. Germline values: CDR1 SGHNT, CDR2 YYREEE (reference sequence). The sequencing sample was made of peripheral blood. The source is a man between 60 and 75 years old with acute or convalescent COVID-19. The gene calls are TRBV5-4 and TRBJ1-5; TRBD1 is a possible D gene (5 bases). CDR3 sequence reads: CASSMGLDQPQHF. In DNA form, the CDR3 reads TGTGCCAGCAGCATGGGGCTAGATCAGCCCCAGCATTTT. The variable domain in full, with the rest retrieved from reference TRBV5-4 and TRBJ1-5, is ETGVTQSPTHLIKTRGQQVTLRCSSQSGHNTVSWYQQALGQGPQFIFQYYREEENGRGNFPPRFSGLQFPNYSSELNVNALELDDSALYLCASSMGLDQPQHFGDGTRLSIL.